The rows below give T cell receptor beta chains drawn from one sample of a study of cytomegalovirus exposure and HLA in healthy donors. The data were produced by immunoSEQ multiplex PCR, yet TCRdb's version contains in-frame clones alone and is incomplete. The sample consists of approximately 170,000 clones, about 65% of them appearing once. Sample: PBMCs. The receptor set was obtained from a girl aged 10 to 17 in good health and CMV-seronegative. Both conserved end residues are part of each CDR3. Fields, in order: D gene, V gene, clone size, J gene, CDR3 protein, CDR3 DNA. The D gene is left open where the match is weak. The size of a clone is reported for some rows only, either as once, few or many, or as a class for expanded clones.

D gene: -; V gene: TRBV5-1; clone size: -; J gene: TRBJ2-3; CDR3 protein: CASSFVGGADTQYF; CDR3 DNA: TGCGCCAGCAGCTTTGTTGGCGGGGCAGATACGCAGTATTTT
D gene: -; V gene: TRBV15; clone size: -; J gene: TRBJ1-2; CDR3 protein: CATSRDKRLPWTNYGYTF; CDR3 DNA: TGTGCCACCAGCAGAGATAAGAGGCTACCGTGGACTAACTATGGCTACACCTTC
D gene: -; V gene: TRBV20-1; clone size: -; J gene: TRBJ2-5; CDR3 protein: CSAKRETQYF; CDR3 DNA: TGCAGTGCTAAGCGGGAGACCCAGTACTTC
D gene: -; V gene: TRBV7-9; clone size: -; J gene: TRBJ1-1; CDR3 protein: CASSSGGSGDTEAFF; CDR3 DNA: TGTGCCAGCAGCTCCGGGGGTAGTGGTGACACTGAAGCTTTCTTT
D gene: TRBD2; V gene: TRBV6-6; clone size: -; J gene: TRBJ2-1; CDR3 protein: CASGGVYNEQFF; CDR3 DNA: TGTGCCAGCGGGGGGGTCTACAATGAGCAGTTCTTC
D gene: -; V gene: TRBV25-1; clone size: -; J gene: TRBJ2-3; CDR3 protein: CASSPRQGGDTQYF; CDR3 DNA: TGTGCCAGCAGTCCGAGGCAGGGTGGAGATACGCAGTATTTT
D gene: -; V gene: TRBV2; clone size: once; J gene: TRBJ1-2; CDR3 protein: CASSVAGEGYTF; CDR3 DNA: TGTGCCAGCAGTGTGGCAGGGGAAGGTTACACCTTC
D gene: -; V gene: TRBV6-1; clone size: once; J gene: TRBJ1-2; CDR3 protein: CASRRGAGDNYGYTF; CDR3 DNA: TGTGCCAGCAGGCGAGGCGCAGGGGATAACTATGGCTACACCTTC
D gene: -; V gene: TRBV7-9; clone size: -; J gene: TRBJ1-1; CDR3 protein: CASTVELNTEAFF; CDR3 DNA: TGTGCCAGCACCGTAGAATTAAACACTGAAGCTTTCTTT
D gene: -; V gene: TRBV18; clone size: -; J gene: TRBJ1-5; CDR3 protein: CASSRQDRNQPQHF; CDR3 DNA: TGTGCCAGCTCACGACAGGACAGAAATCAGCCCCAGCATTTT
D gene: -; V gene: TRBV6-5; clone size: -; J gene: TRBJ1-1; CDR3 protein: CASTPEFNTEAFF; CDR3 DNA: TGTGCCAGTACGCCGGAGTTTAACACTGAAGCTTTCTTT
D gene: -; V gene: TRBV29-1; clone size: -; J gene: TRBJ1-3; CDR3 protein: CSGQVSGNTIYF; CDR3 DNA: TGCAGCGGACAAGTCTCTGGAAACACCATATATTTT
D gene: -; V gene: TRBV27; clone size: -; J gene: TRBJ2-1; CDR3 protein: CASSLSGGLPDNEQFF; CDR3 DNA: TGTGCCAGCAGTTTATCCGGCGGACTCCCCGACAATGAGCAGTTCTTC
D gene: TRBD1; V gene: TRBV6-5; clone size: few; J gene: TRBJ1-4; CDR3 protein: CASSLRDRDQKLFF; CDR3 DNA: TGTGCCAGCAGTTTGAGGGACAGGGACCAAAAACTGTTTTTT
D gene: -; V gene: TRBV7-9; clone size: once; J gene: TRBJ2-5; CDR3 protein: CASSPPQGWETQYF; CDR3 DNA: TGTGCCAGCAGCCCGCCTCAGGGATGGGAGACCCAGTACTTC
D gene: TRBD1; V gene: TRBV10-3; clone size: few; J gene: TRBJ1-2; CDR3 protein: CAIRDRGVGDYGYTF; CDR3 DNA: TGTGCCATCCGGGACAGGGGCGTGGGGGACTATGGCTACACCTTC
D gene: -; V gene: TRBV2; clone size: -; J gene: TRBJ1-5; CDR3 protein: CASRGHLNQPQHF; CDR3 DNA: TGTGCCAGCAGAGGACATCTAAATCAGCCCCAGCATTTT
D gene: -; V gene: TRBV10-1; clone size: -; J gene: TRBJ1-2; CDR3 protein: CASSEYQRAGDDYTF; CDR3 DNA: TGCGCCAGCAGTGAATACCAGCGGGCGGGTGACGACTACACCTTC
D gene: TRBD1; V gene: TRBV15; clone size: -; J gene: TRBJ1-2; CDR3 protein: CATSREGDRGMNGYTF; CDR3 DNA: TGTGCCACCAGCAGAGAAGGAGACAGGGGCATGAATGGCTACACCTTC
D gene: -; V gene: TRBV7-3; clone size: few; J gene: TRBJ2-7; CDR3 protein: CASSLDGGPYEQYF; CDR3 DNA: TGTGCCAGCAGCTTAGACGGGGGGCCCTACGAGCAGTACTTC
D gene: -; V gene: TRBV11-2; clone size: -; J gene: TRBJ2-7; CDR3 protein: CASSFARRTVDEQYF; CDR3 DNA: TGTGCCAGCAGCTTTGCGAGAAGGACAGTGGACGAGCAGTACTTC
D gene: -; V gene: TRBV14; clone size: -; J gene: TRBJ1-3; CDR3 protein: CASSQAGSGNTIYF; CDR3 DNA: TGTGCCAGCAGCCAGGCAGGATCTGGAAACACCATATATTTT
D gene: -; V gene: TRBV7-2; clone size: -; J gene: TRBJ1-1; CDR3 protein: CASSRGRNTEAFF; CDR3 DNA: TGTGCCAGCAGCCGCGGCAGGAACACTGAAGCTTTCTTT
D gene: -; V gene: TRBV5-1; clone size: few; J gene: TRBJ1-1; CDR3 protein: CASNTGGMNTEAFF; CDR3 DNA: TGCGCCAGCAATACAGGCGGAATGAACACTGAAGCTTTCTTT
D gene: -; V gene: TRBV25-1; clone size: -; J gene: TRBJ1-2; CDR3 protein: CASSVLKTAHRDGYTF; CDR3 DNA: TGTGCCAGCAGTGTTTTAAAGACAGCTCACCGCGATGGCTACACCTTC
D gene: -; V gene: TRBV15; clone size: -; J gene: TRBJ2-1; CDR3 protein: CATSREAEAYNEQFF; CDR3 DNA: TGTGCCACCAGCAGAGAGGCGGAAGCATACAATGAGCAGTTCTTC
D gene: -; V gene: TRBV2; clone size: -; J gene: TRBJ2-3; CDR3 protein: CASVAGSSTDTQYF; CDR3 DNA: TGTGCCAGCGTGGCGGGGTCTAGCACAGATACGCAGTATTTT